This is a list of T cell receptor beta chains from one sample in a study of blood T cell repertoires in COVID-19. Libraries were prepared by immunoSEQ multiplex PCR; TCRdb keeps only in-frame clonotypes and omits some of them. The sample holds 150,000 or so clones, 75% to 95% seen once. Material for sequencing was peripheral blood. The receptors originated from a man over 45 with acute or convalescent COVID-19. Both conserved end residues are part of each CDR3. Fields, in order: D gene, V gene, clone size, J gene, CDR3 protein, CDR3 DNA. The D gene is left open where the match is weak. Some rows mark clone size as missing; the rest say once, few, many or name a class of expanded clone.

>TRBD1|TRBV7-3|-|TRBJ1-1
CATSQGAWTEAFF
TGTGCCACATCACAGGGGGCCTGGACTGAAGCTTTCTTT
>-|TRBV6-1|once|TRBJ2-7
CASSENPTRLYEQYF
TGTGCCAGCAGTGAAAACCCGACTAGGCTCTACGAGCAGTACTTC
>TRBD1|TRBV5-5|-|TRBJ1-2
CASSLRSPASDRVNYGYTF
TGTGCCAGCAGCTTGCGATCCCCGGCCTCGGACAGGGTTAACTATGGCTACACCTTC
>-|TRBV24-1|-|TRBJ2-1
CATSDLDSSSYNEQFF
TGTGCCACCAGTGATTTGGACTCCAGCTCCTACAATGAGCAGTTCTTC
>TRBD2|TRBV9|-|TRBJ2-2
CASSVALAETVGELFF
TGTGCCAGCAGCGTAGCACTAGCGGAGACGGTCGGGGAGCTGTTTTTT
>-|TRBV28|-|TRBJ1-1
CASSAPQNTEAFF
TGTGCCAGCAGTGCCCCACAGAACACTGAAGCTTTCTTT
>TRBD2|TRBV20-1|-|TRBJ2-5
CSARTSGGQYF
TGCAGTGCTCGGACTAGCGGGGGGCAGTACTTC
>TRBD2|TRBV6-5|-|TRBJ2-3
CASSYSLAGVPDTQYF
TGTGCCAGCAGTTACTCACTAGCGGGGGTGCCAGATACGCAGTATTTT
>-|TRBV19|-|TRBJ1-2
CASSKQGFDYGYTF
TGTGCCAGTAGTAAGCAGGGGTTCGACTATGGCTACACCTTC
>TRBD1|TRBV5-4|-|TRBJ2-3
CASSLGQGGDTQYF
TGTGCCAGCAGCTTGGGACAGGGCGGCGATACGCAGTATTTT
>TRBD1|TRBV10-3|few|TRBJ2-2
CAISEGGGTGELFF
TGTGCCATCAGTGAAGGGGGCGGCACCGGGGAGCTGTTTTTT
>-|TRBV7-2|once|TRBJ1-1
CASSFLVQGDTEAFF
TGTGCCAGCAGCTTTCTGGTCCAGGGTGACACTGAAGCTTTCTTT
>TRBD2|TRBV19|-|TRBJ2-3
CASRGPARGVDTQYF
TGTGCCAGTAGGGGACCCGCCCGGGGGGTAGATACGCAGTATTTT
>TRBD2|TRBV18|once|TRBJ2-1
CASSGGAYNEQFF
TGTGCCAGCAGCGGGGGGGCTTACAATGAGCAGTTCTTC
>TRBD2|TRBV9|-|TRBJ2-2
CASSVGRLAGLNTGELFF
TGTGCCAGCAGCGTAGGGAGACTAGCGGGGCTGAACACCGGGGAGCTGTTTTTT
>TRBD1|TRBV7-2|once|TRBJ1-1
CASGTGQNTEAFF
TGTGCCAGCGGGACAGGCCAGAACACTGAAGCTTTCTTT
>-|TRBV7-2|-|TRBJ2-2
CASSQQCPRNTGELFF
TGTGCCAGCAGCCAACAGTGCCCCCGGAACACCGGGGAGCTGTTTTTT
>-|TRBV18|-|TRBJ1-3
CASSRVQGSQAGNTIYF
TGTGCCAGCTCACGAGTCCAGGGATCCCAAGCTGGAAACACCATATATTTT
>-|TRBV7-2|once|TRBJ1-6
CASSSGHPLSYNSPLHF
TGTGCCAGCAGCTCCGGACATCCTCTGAGTTATAATTCACCCCTCCACTTT
>TRBD1|TRBV10-3|-|TRBJ2-2
CAISGTGGTGELFF
TGTGCCATCAGCGGGACAGGGGGGACCGGGGAGCTGTTTTTT
>TRBD1|TRBV5-1|-|TRBJ1-4
CASSPIAGQPNEKLFF
TGCGCCAGCAGCCCCATTGCGGGACAGCCTAATGAAAAACTGTTTTTT
>TRBD1|TRBV11-2|few|TRBJ2-7
CASSAGTGSSYEQYF
TGTGCCAGCAGCGCTGGGACAGGAAGCTCCTACGAGCAGTACTTC
>-|TRBV30|-|TRBJ2-3
CAWAPGTDTQYF
TGTGCCTGGGCCCCAGGCACAGATACGCAGTATTTT
>TRBD1|TRBV10-3|-|TRBJ1-2
CAISEVQGDYGYTF
TGTGCCATCAGTGAGGTTCAGGGGGACTATGGCTACACCTTC
>-|TRBV30|-|TRBJ1-2
CALEVGGYGYTF
TGTGCCCTAGAGGTAGGGGGCTATGGCTACACCTTC
>TRBD1|TRBV19|-|TRBJ1-3
CASTTPGQGRSGNTIYF
TGTGCCAGTACCACCCCGGGACAGGGGAGGTCTGGAAACACCATATATTTT
>-|TRBV2|few|TRBJ1-3
CASRQDYSGNTIYF
TGTGCCAGCAGACAGGATTACTCTGGAAACACCATATATTTT
>TRBD1|TRBV6-2/TRBV6-3|-|TRBJ1-1
CASSYEAGGTEAFF
TGTGCCAGCAGTTACGAGGCAGGGGGCACTGAGGCTTTCTTT
>-|TRBV7-2|-|TRBJ2-1
CASSFGGTSGGEQFF
TGTGCCAGCAGCTTCGGCGGGACCTCTGGGGGTGAGCAGTTCTTC
>-|TRBV6-2/TRBV6-3|-|TRBJ2-7
CASSSGVKNYEQYF
TGTGCCAGCAGTTCAGGGGTGAAGAACTACGAGCAGTACTTC
>-|TRBV6-6|-|TRBJ1-1
CASSYGRSGNTEAFF
TGTGCCAGCAGTTACGGCCGGTCGGGGAACACTGAAGCTTTCTTT
>TRBD1|TRBV24-1|-|TRBJ1-1
CATSPGTGFNTEAFF
TGTGCCACCAGTCCCGGGACAGGGTTTAACACTGAAGCTTTCTTT
>-|TRBV19|-|TRBJ1-6
CASSIAGAGRLSPLHF
TGTGCCAGTAGTATAGCCGGGGCCGGGAGATTATCACCCCTCCACTTT
>-|TRBV29-1|few|TRBJ1-2
CSANGANYGYTF
TGCAGCGCGAATGGGGCCAACTATGGCTACACCTTC
>-|TRBV12-1|-|TRBJ1-1
CASGPQGYTEAFF
TGTGCCAGCGGGCCCCAGGGCTACACTGAAGCTTTCTTT